The rows below give T cell receptor beta chains drawn from one sample of a study of blood T cell repertoires in COVID-19. Sequenced by immunoSEQ multiplex PCR; TCRdb stores in-frame clones only, minus some. The sample includes roughly 240,000 clones, around 88% of them seen just once. Material: peripheral blood. The receptors were gathered from a woman of 80 years or more with COVID-19, enrolled during active disease. The CDR3 runs from the conserved cysteine through the conserved F or W. Each record gives: clone size, V gene, J gene, D gene, CDR3 protein, CDR3 DNA. The D gene is left open where the match is weak. Expanded clones are given a class, and other clones once, few, many or no size at all.

clone size: NA
V gene: TRBV7-2
J gene: TRBJ2-3
D gene: TRBD2
CDR3 protein: CASSLGGVSTDTQYF
CDR3 DNA: TGTGCCAGCAGCTTGGGGGGGGTGAGCACAGATACGCAGTATTTT

clone size: NA
V gene: TRBV6-5
J gene: TRBJ2-3
D gene: NA
CDR3 protein: CASSREGGADTQYF
CDR3 DNA: TGTGCCAGCAGCCGAGAGGGCGGGGCAGATACGCAGTATTTT

clone size: NA
V gene: TRBV5-1
J gene: TRBJ2-7
D gene: TRBD2
CDR3 protein: CASSFRGLGPYEQYF
CDR3 DNA: TGCGCCAGCAGCTTCAGGGGACTAGGACCCTACGAGCAGTACTTC

clone size: NA
V gene: TRBV18
J gene: TRBJ2-5
D gene: NA
CDR3 protein: CASSPQGTGETQYF
CDR3 DNA: TGTGCCAGCTCACCACAGGGCACAGGGGAGACCCAGTACTTC

clone size: NA
V gene: TRBV7-2
J gene: TRBJ2-5
D gene: TRBD2
CDR3 protein: CASTLQRGGETQYF
CDR3 DNA: TGTGCCAGCACTCTCCAGCGGGGGGGCGAGACCCAGTACTTC

clone size: few
V gene: TRBV7-8
J gene: TRBJ2-1
D gene: NA
CDR3 protein: CASSLTGLLRDEQFF
CDR3 DNA: TGTGCCAGCAGCTTAACCGGACTCCTTAGGGATGAGCAGTTCTTC

clone size: NA
V gene: TRBV5-1
J gene: TRBJ1-2
D gene: TRBD1
CDR3 protein: CASSTTGRYGYTF
CDR3 DNA: TGCGCCAGCAGCACGACAGGGAGGTATGGCTACACCTTC

clone size: NA
V gene: TRBV7-9
J gene: TRBJ1-1
D gene: TRBD1
CDR3 protein: CASIPLQGETEAFF
CDR3 DNA: TGTGCCAGCATCCCCCTACAGGGGGAGACTGAAGCTTTCTTT

clone size: many
V gene: TRBV5-1
J gene: TRBJ2-1
D gene: NA
CDR3 protein: CASSSTTSSYNEQFF
CDR3 DNA: TGCGCCAGCAGCAGCACTACAAGCTCCTACAATGAGCAGTTCTTC

clone size: NA
V gene: TRBV7-2
J gene: TRBJ2-1
D gene: TRBD1
CDR3 protein: CASSAETGDNEQFF
CDR3 DNA: TGTGCCAGCAGCGCCGAGACAGGGGACAATGAGCAGTTCTTC

clone size: NA
V gene: TRBV21-1
J gene: TRBJ2-2
D gene: NA
CDR3 protein: CASSNQIVVTGELFF
CDR3 DNA: TGTGCCAGCAGCAATCAGATTGTGGTCACCGGGGAGCTGTTTTTT

clone size: NA
V gene: TRBV27
J gene: TRBJ2-3
D gene: TRBD2
CDR3 protein: CASSTGGGAEDTQYF
CDR3 DNA: TGTGCCAGCAGTACGGGAGGGGGGGCCGAAGATACGCAGTATTTT

clone size: NA
V gene: TRBV18
J gene: TRBJ1-1
D gene: TRBD1
CDR3 protein: CASSPRTGGMNTEAFF
CDR3 DNA: TGTGCCAGCTCACCACGGACAGGGGGTATGAACACTGAAGCTTTCTTT

clone size: NA
V gene: TRBV7-2
J gene: TRBJ2-1
D gene: TRBD2
CDR3 protein: CASSSKAGVGSYNEQFF
CDR3 DNA: TGTGCCAGCAGCTCGAAAGCGGGGGTCGGCTCCTACAATGAGCAGTTCTTC

clone size: NA
V gene: TRBV5-1
J gene: TRBJ1-2
D gene: TRBD1
CDR3 protein: CASSEAGTDYGYTF
CDR3 DNA: TGCGCCAGCAGCGAAGCCGGGACAGACTATGGCTACACCTTC

clone size: NA
V gene: TRBV6-4
J gene: TRBJ1-2
D gene: TRBD1
CDR3 protein: CATRDRGRGYTF
CDR3 DNA: TGTGCCACCCGGGACAGGGGGCGAGGCTACACCTTC

clone size: NA
V gene: TRBV7-2
J gene: TRBJ1-1
D gene: NA
CDR3 protein: CASRPQTGGTEAFF
CDR3 DNA: TGTGCCAGCAGGCCCCAGACCGGGGGCACTGAAGCTTTCTTT

clone size: NA
V gene: TRBV5-4
J gene: TRBJ2-7
D gene: TRBD1
CDR3 protein: CASSRRTGEGYEQYF
CDR3 DNA: TGTGCCAGCAGCCGAAGGACAGGGGAGGGCTACGAGCAGTACTTC

clone size: NA
V gene: TRBV6-5
J gene: TRBJ1-5
D gene: TRBD1
CDR3 protein: CASSKGAGQPQHF
CDR3 DNA: TGTGCCAGCAGTAAGGGGGCTGGGCAGCCCCAGCATTTT

clone size: NA
V gene: TRBV5-1
J gene: TRBJ1-1
D gene: TRBD1
CDR3 protein: CASSSGTGNLLNTEAFF
CDR3 DNA: TGCGCCAGCAGCTCAGGGACAGGCAATCTTTTGAACACTGAAGCTTTCTTT

clone size: NA
V gene: TRBV2
J gene: TRBJ2-1
D gene: TRBD2
CDR3 protein: CASSTRTSGEGGEQFF
CDR3 DNA: TGTGCCAGCAGTACCCGGACTAGCGGGGAGGGGGGTGAGCAGTTCTTC

clone size: few
V gene: TRBV5-5
J gene: TRBJ1-1
D gene: TRBD1
CDR3 protein: CASSLGQGAEYTEAFF
CDR3 DNA: TGTGCCAGCAGCTTAGGGCAGGGGGCTGAGTACACTGAAGCTTTCTTT

clone size: NA
V gene: TRBV25-1
J gene: TRBJ2-1
D gene: NA
CDR3 protein: CASSADWNQQFF
CDR3 DNA: TGTGCCAGCAGTGCCGACTGGAACCAGCAGTTCTTC

clone size: few
V gene: TRBV11-2
J gene: TRBJ1-2
D gene: NA
CDR3 protein: CASSLQSATYGYTF
CDR3 DNA: TGTGCCAGCAGCTTACAGTCAGCGACCTATGGCTACACCTTC

clone size: once
V gene: TRBV19
J gene: TRBJ1-5
D gene: NA
CDR3 protein: CASSIDNGLRQPQHF
CDR3 DNA: TGTGCCAGTAGTATAGATAACGGGTTGCGACAGCCCCAGCATTTT

clone size: NA
V gene: TRBV6-5
J gene: TRBJ1-5
D gene: NA
CDR3 protein: CASRSLQGNQPQHF
CDR3 DNA: TGTGCCAGCAGGTCTTTACAGGGCAATCAGCCCCAGCATTTT

clone size: NA
V gene: TRBV5-6
J gene: TRBJ2-3
D gene: TRBD2
CDR3 protein: CASRPTSGGAIDTQYF
CDR3 DNA: TGTGCCAGCAGGCCGACTAGCGGGGGGGCTATAGATACGCAGTATTTT

clone size: NA
V gene: TRBV5-1
J gene: TRBJ2-1
D gene: TRBD2
CDR3 protein: CASSLAPSGGANEQFF
CDR3 DNA: TGCGCCAGCAGCTTGGCCCCTAGCGGGGGGGCGAATGAGCAGTTCTTC

clone size: NA
V gene: TRBV5-6
J gene: TRBJ2-5
D gene: NA
CDR3 protein: CASSLSGSGETQYF
CDR3 DNA: TGTGCCAGCAGCTTGAGTGGCAGCGGGGAGACCCAGTACTTC

clone size: NA
V gene: TRBV20-1
J gene: TRBJ2-5
D gene: NA
CDR3 protein: CSASGAGRQETQYF
CDR3 DNA: TGCAGTGCTAGTGGGGCAGGGAGGCAAGAGACCCAGTACTTC